The TCR beta chain under discussion was sequenced for a study of a mutant IDH1 vaccine in newly diagnosed glioma. In the study overall: V12 corresponded to week 35 and V13 to week 47.

This clone appeared a few times. What it binds is not known. From germline, CDR1 is SGDLS and CDR2 YYNGEE. With 0 bases removed from V and 5 bases from J, the gap between germline ends came to 9 bases. This CDR3 is built from 14 residues. Findings and caveats of the study: It was just under 95% of patients that developed vaccine-induced immune responses.

Documented time point: week 47, end of study. Every vaccine dose comprised 300 ug of mutant IDH1 20-mer peptide plus topical imiquimod. There were eight vaccinations for patients, given in weeks 1, 3, 5, 7, 11, 15, 19 and 23. TCRdb's table, derived via immunoSEQ multiplex PCR, lists solely in-frame clones and lacks some. The sample yields more than 30,000 clones, 90% seen once. The chain has TRBV9 and TRBJ2-1; unclear D gene. Here the sequenced sample was PBMCs, taken from a glioma patient whose treatment included an IDH1 peptide vaccine. The receptor was isolated from a woman between 40 and 50 years old with glioma. The CDR3 here is CASSVGRVDNEQFF. DNA of the CDR3: TGTGCCAGCAGCGTAGGCCGGGTAGACAATGAGCAGTTCTTC.